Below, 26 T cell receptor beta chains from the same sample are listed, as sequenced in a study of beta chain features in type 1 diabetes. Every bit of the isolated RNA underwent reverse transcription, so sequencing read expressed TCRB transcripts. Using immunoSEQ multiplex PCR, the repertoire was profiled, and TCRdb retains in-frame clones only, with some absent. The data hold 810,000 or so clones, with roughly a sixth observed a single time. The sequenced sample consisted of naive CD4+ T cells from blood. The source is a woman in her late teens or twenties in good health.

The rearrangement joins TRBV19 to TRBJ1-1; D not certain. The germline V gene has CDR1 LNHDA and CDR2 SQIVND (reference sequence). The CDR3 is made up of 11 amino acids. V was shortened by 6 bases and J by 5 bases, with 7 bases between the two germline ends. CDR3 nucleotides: TGTGCCAGTAGCTTGGGAACTGAAGCTTTCTTT. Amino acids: CASSLGTEAFF.

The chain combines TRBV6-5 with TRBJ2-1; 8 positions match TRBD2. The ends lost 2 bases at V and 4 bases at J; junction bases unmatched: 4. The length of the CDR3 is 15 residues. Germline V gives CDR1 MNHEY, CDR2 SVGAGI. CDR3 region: CASSYRLAGYNEQFF. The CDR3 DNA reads TGTGCCAGCAGTTACCGGCTAGCGGGTTACAATGAGCAGTTCTTC.

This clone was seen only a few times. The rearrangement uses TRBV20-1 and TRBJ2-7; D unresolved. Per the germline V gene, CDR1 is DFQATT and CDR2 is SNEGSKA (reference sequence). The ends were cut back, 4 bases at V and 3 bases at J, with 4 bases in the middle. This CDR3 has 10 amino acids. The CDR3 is CSAIHYEQYF. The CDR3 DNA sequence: TGCAGTGCTATTCACTACGAGCAGTACTTC.

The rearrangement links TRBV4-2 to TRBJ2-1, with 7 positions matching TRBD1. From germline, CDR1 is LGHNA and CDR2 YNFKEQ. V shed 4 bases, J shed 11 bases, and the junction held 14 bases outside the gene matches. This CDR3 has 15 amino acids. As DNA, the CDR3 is TGTGCCAGCAGCCCCCCTCGACAGGGTGGTGCCCAGCAGTTCTTC. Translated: CASSPPRQGGAQQFF.

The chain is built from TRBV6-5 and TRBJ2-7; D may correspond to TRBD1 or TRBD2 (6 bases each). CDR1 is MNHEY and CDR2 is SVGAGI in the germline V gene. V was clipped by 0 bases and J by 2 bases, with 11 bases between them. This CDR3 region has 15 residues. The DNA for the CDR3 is TGTGCCAGCAGTTACTCGTGGAGGGGGGCCTACGAGCAGTACTTC. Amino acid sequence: CASSYSWRGAYEQYF.

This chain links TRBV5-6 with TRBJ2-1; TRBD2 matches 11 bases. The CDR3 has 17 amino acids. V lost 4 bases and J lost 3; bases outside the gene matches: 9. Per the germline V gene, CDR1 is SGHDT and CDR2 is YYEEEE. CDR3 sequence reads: CASSRTPGLADYNEQFF. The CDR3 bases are TGTGCCAGCAGCCGAACCCCGGGACTAGCGGACTACAATGAGCAGTTCTTC.

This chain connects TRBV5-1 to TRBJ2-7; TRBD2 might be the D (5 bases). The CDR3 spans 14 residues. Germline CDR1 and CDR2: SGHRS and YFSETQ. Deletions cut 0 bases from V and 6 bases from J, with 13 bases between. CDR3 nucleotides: TGCGCCAGCAGCTTGGGTCTAGCAGTAGGCGAGCAGTACTTC. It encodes CASSLGLAVGEQYF.

The CDR3 coding sequence is TGTGCCAGCAGTGACGGGACAGGGGGCATTTCCGGTATCAATCAGCCCCAGCATTTT. This gives the protein CASSDGTGGISGINQPQHF. The chain couples TRBV2 to TRBJ1-5, with 12 positions matching TRBD1. CDR1 and CDR2 from the germline V gene are SNHLY and FYNNEI. There are 19 residues in the CDR3. V was pared by 3 bases and J by 3 bases, with 12 bases of the junction left unmatched. The full variable domain, its missing parts supplied by reference TRBV2 and TRBJ1-5, is EPEVTQTPSHQVTQMGQEVILRCVPISNHLYFYWYRQILGQKVEFLVSFYNNEISEKSEIFDDQFSVERPDGSNFTLKIRSTKLEDSAMYFCASSDGTGGISGINQPQHFGDGTRLSIL.

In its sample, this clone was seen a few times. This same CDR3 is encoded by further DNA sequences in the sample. The CDR3 spells CASSLGRTGANVLTF. CDR3 sequence (DNA): TGTGCCAGCAGCTTAGGGAGGACTGGGGCCAACGTCCTGACTTTC. The V call is TRBV7-9, the J call TRBJ2-6, with D maybe TRBD2 (5 bases). V lost 1 base, J lost 2 bases, and 6 bases lay in between. CDR1 and CDR2 (germline): SEHNR, FQNEAQ (reference sequence). This CDR3 has 15 residues.

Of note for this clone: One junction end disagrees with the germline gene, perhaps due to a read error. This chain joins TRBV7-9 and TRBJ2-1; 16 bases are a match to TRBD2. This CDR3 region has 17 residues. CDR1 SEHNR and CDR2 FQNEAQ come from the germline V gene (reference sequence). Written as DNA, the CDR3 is TGTGCCAGCAGCCAAGACCTGATGGGGACTAGCGGGAGGGCGTCCCTCTTC. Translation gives CASSQDLMGTSGRASLF.

CDR3 sequence (DNA): TGTGCCAGCAGTCAAGGGACAGGACTTCTATGGGAGCAGTACTTC. This encodes CASSQGTGLLWEQYF. The chain links TRBV6-5 to TRBJ2-7, with 8 bases aligning to TRBD1. The CDR3 has 15 amino acids. Looked up from germline, CDR1 is MNHEY and CDR2 is SVGAGI. V trimming: 5 bases; J trimming: 7 bases; junction bases outside the gene matches: 13.

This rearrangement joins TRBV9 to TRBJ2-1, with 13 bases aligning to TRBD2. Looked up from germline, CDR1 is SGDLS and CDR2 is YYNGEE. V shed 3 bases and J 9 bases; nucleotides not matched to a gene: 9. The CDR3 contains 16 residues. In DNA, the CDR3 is TGTGCCAGCAGCGCCCCCGGGACTAGCGGGGCTGGTGAGCAGTTCTTC. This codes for CASSAPGTSGAGEQFF.

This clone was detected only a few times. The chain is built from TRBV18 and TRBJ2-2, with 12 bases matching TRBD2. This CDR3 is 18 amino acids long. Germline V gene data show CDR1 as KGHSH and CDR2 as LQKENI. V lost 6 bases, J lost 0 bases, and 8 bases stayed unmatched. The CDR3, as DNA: TGTGCCAGCTCTTCTCGCCTAGCGGGAGGGGCGAACACCGGGGAGCTGTTTTTT. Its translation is CASSSRLAGGANTGELFF.

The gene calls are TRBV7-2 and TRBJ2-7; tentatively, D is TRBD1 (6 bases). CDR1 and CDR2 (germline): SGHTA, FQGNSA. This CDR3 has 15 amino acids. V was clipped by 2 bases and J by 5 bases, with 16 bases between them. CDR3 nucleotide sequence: TGTGCCAGCAGCTTACGTCGGTTGGGGGCCAACGAGCAGTACTTC. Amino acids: CASSLRRLGANEQYF.

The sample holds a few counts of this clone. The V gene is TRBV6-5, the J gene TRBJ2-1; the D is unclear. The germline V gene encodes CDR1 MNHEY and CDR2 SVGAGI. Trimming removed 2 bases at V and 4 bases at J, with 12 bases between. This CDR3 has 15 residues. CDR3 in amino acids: CASSYQTNPYNEQFF. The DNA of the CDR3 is TGTGCCAGCAGTTACCAAACCAATCCGTACAATGAGCAGTTCTTC.

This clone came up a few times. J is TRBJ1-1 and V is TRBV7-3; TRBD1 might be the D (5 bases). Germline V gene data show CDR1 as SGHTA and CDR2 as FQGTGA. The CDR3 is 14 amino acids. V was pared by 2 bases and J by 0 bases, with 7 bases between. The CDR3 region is CASSLWGMNTEAFF. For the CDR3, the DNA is TGTGCCAGCAGCTTATGGGGGATGAACACTGAAGCTTTCTTT.

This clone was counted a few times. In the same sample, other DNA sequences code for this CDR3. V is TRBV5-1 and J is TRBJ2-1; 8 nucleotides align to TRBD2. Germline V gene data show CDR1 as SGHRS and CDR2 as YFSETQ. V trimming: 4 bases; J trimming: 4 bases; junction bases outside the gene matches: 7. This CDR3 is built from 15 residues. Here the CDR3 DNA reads TGCGCCAGCAGCCTGCTAGCGGGCCAATACAATGAGCAGTTCTTC. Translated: CASSLLAGQYNEQFF. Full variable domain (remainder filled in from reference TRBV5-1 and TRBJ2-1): KAGVTQTPRYLIKTRGQQVTLSCSPISGHRSVSWYQQTPGQGLQFLFEYFSETQRNKGNFPGRFSGRQFSNSRSEMNVSTLELGDSALYLCASSLLAGQYNEQFFGPGTRLTVL.

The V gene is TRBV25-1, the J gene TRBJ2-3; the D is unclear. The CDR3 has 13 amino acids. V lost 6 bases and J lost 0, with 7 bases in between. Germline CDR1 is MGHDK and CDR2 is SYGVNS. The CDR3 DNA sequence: TGTGCCAGCAGCTCCTCTAGCACAGATACGCAGTATTTT. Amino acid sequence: CASSSSSTDTQYF.

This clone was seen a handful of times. CDR3 bases: TGTGCCAGCTCACCAAAGGGACCCCAAGAGACCCAGTACTTC. Residues: CASSPKGPQETQYF. The chain joins TRBV18 to TRBJ2-5, with D possibly being TRBD1 or TRBD2 (5 bases each). Germline values: CDR1 KGHSH, CDR2 LQKENI. This CDR3 spans 14 amino acids. V lost 2 bases and J lost 1, with 8 bases in between.

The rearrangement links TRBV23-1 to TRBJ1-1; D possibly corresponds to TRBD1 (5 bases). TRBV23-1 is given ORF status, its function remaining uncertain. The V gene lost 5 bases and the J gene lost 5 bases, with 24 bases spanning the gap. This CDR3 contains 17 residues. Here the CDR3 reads CASSMGYTRDGDTEAFF. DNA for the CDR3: TGCGCCAGCAGTATGGGGTACACCAGGGATGGAGATACTGAAGCTTTCTTT.

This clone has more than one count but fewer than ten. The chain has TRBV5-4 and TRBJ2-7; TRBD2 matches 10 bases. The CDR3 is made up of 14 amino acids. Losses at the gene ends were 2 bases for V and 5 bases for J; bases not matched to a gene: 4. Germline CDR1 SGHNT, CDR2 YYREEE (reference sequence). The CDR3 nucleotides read TGTGCCAGCAGCTTAAGTCTAGCGGGGGACGAGCAGTACTTC. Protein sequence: CASSLSLAGDEQYF.

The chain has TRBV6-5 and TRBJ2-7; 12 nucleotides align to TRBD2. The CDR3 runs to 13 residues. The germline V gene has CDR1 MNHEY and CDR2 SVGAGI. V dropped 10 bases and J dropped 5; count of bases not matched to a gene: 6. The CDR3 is CATLLAGGDEQYF. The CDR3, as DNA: TGTGCCACCCTACTAGCGGGAGGAGACGAGCAGTACTTC.

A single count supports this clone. CDR3 amino acids: CASSLEGELFF. CDR3 DNA sequence: TGTGCCAGCAGCTTAGAGGGGGAGCTGTTTTTT. The chain uses TRBV7-9 and TRBJ2-2; D gene unclear. The germline V and J ends were trimmed by 1 base and 8 bases, with 2 bases remaining between them. Germline CDR1 SEHNR, CDR2 FQNEAQ (reference sequence). CDR3 length: 11 amino acids.

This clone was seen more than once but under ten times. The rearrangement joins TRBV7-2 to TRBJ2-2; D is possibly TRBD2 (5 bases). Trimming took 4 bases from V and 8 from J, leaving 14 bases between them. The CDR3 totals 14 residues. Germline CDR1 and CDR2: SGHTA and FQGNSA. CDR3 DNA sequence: TGTGCCAGCAGCTCCTATAGCTGGACTGGGGAGCTGTTTTTT. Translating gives CASSSYSWTGELFF.

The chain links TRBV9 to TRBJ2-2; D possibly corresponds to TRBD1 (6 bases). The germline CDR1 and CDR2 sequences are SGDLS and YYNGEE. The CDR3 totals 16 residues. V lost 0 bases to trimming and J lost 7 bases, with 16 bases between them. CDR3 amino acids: CASSVDPGHNLGELFF. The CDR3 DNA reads TGTGCCAGCAGCGTAGACCCGGGACATAACCTCGGGGAGCTGTTTTTT.

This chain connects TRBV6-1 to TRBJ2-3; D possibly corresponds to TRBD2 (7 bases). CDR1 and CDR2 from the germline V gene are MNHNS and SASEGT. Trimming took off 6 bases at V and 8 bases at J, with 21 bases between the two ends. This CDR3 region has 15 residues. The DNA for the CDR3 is TGTGCCAGCAGAGGGGGGGGACCAACCCTGGGTACGCAGTATTTT. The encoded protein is CASRGGGPTLGTQYF.